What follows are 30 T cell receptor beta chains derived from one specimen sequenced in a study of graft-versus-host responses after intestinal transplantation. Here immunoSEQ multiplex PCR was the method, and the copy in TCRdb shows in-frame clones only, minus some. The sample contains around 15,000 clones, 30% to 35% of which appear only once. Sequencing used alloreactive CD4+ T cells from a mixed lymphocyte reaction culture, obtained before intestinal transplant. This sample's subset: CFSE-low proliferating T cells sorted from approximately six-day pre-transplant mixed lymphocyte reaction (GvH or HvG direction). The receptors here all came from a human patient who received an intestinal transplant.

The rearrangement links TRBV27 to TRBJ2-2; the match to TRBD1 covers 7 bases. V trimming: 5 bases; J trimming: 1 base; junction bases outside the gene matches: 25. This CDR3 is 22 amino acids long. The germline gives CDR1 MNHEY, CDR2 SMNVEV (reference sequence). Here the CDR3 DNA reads TGTGCCAGCAGTCCCAACCGACAGGGCGGGTCCTACCCGACCAAGAACACCGGGGAGCTGTTTTTT. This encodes CASSPNRQGGSYPTKNTGELFF.

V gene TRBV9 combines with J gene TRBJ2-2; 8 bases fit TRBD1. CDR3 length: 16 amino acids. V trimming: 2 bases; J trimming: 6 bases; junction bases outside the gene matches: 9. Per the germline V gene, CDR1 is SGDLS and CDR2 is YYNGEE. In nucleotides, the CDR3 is TGTGCCAGCAGCGTGCGGCGGGACAGGAGGGCCGGGGAGCTGTTTTTT. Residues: CASSVRRDRRAGELFF.

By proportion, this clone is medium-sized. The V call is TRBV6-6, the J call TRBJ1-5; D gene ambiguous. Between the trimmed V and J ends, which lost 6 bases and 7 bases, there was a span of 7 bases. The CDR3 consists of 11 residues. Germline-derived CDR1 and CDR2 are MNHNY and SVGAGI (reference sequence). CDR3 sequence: CASSDGQPQHF. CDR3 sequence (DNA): TGTGCCAGCAGCGACGGGCAGCCCCAGCATTTT.

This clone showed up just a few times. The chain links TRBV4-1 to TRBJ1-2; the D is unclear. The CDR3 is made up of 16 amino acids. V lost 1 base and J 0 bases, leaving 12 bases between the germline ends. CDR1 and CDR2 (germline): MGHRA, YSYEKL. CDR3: CASSQGWVRTNYGYTF. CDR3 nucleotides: TGCGCCAGCAGCCAAGGTTGGGTCAGAACTAACTATGGCTACACCTTC.

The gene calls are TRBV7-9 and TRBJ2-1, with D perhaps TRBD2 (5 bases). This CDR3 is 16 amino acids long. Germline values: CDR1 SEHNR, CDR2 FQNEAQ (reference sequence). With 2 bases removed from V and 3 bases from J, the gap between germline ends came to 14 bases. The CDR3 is CASSLRADSGYNEQFF. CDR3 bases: TGTGCCAGCAGCTTAAGGGCGGACTCGGGCTACAATGAGCAGTTCTTC.

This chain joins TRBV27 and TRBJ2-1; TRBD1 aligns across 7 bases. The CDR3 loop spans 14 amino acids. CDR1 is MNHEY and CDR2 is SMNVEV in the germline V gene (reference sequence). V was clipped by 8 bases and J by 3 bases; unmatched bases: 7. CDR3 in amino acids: CASSRQGFYNEQFF. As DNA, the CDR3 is TGTGCCAGCTCGAGACAGGGATTCTACAATGAGCAGTTCTTC.

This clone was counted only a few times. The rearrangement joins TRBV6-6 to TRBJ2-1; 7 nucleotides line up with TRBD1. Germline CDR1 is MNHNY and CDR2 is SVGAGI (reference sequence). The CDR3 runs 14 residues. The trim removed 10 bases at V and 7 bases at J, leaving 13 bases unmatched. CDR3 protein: CATAPRDSLNEQFF. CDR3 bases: TGTGCCACAGCCCCCCGGGACAGCCTTAATGAGCAGTTCTTC.

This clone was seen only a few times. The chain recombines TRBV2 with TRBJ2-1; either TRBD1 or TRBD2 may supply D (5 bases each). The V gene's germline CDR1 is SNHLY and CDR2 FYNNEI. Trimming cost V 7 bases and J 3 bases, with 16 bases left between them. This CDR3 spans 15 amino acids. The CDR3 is CASNRRRNNYNEQFF. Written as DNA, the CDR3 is TGTGCCAGCAACAGGCGGAGGAATAACTACAATGAGCAGTTCTTC.

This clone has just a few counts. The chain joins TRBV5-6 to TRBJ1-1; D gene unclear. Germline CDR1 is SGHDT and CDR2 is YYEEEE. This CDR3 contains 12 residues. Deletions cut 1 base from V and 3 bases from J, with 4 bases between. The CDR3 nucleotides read TGTGCCAGCAGCTTGTTTGACACTGAAGCTTTCTTT. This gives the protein CASSLFDTEAFF.

The CDR3 region is CASSPRTGMTEAFF. CDR3 sequence (DNA): TGTGCCAGCAGCCCCCGGACAGGGATGACTGAAGCTTTCTTT. This sequence joins TRBV7-3 and TRBJ1-1, with 8 nucleotides matching TRBD1. Germline trimming cut 5 bases from V and 5 bases from J; bases unmatched to any gene: 7. The CDR3 sequence is 14 residues long. Germline assignment: CDR1 SGHTA and CDR2 FQGTGA.

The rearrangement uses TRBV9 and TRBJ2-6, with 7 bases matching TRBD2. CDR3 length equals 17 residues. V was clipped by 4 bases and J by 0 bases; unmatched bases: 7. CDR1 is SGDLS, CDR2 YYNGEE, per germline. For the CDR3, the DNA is TGTGCCAGCAGCCCCCGACTAGCCGCCTCTGGGGCCAACGTCCTGACTTTC. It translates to CASSPRLAASGANVLTF.

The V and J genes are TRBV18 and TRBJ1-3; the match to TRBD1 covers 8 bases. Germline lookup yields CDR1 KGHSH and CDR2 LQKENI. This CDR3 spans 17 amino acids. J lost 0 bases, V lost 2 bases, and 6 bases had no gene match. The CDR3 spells CASSPIRGPSSGNTIYF. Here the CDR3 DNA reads TGTGCCAGCTCACCAATCAGGGGGCCAAGCTCTGGAAACACCATATATTTT.

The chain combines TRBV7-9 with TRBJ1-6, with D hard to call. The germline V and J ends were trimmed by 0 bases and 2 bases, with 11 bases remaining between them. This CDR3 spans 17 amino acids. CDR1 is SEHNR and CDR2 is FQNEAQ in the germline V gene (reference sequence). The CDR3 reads CASSLARGSAYNSPLHF. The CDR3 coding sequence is TGTGCCAGCAGCTTAGCCCGTGGTTCAGCCTATAATTCACCCCTCCACTTT.

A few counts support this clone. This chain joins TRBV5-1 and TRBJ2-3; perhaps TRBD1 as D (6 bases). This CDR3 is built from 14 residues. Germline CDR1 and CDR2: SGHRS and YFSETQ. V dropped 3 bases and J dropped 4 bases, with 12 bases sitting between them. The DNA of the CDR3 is TGCGCCAGCAGCTGGACAGCCGGGCCAGATACGCAGTATTTT. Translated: CASSWTAGPDTQYF.

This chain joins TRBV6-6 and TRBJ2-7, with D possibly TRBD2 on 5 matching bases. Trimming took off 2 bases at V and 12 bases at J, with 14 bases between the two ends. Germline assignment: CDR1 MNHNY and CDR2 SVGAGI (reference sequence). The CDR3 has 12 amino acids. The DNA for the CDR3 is TGTGCCAGCAGTTACGGAACCGGGAATCTGTACTTC. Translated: CASSYGTGNLYF.

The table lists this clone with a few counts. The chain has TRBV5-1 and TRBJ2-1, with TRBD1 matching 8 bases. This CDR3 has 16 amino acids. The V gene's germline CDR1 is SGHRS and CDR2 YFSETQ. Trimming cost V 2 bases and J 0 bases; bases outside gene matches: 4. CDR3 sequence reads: CASSLFTGGSYNEQFF. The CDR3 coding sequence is TGCGCCAGCAGCTTATTTACAGGGGGCTCCTACAATGAGCAGTTCTTC.

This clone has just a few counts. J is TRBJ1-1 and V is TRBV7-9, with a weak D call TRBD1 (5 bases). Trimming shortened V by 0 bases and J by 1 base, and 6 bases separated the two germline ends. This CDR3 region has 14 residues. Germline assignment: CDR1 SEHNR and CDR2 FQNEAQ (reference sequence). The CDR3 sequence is CASSLAGANTEAFF. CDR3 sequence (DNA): TGTGCCAGCAGCTTAGCCGGGGCGAACACTGAAGCTTTCTTT.

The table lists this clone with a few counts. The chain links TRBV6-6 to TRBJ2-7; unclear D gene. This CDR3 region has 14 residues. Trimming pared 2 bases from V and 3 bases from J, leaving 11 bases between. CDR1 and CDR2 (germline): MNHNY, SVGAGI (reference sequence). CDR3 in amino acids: CASSYKWKNYEQYF. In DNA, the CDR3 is TGTGCCAGCAGTTACAAGTGGAAAAACTACGAGCAGTACTTC.

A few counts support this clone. The CDR3 nucleotides are TGCGCCAGCAGCGTTGGACTAGCGGGAAACTACGAGCAGTACTTC. Its protein product is CASSVGLAGNYEQYF. The gene calls are TRBV5-1 and TRBJ2-7; 12 nucleotides agree with TRBD2. Germline loops: CDR1 SGHRS, CDR2 YFSETQ. The CDR3 contains 15 residues. Losses at the gene ends were 4 bases for V and 3 bases for J; bases not matched to a gene: 5.

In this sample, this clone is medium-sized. DNA of the CDR3: TGCGCCAGCAGCCAAGATTCGCGCACGGATGGACTAGCGGGCTCTGTCTACGAGCAGTACTTC. It encodes CASSQDSRTDGLAGSVYEQYF. The rearrangement uses TRBV4-1 and TRBJ2-7, with TRBD2 identical over 11 bases. The germline V gene has CDR1 MGHRA and CDR2 YSYEKL. The CDR3 extends over 21 amino acids. V gave up 0 bases and J gave up 3 bases; unmatched junction bases: 19.

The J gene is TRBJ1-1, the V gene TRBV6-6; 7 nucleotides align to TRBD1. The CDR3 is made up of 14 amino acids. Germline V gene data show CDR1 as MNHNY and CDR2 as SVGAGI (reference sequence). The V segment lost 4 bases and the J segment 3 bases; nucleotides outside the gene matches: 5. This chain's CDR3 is CASSFGQGDTEAFF. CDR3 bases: TGTGCCAGCAGTTTTGGGCAGGGGGACACTGAAGCTTTCTTT.

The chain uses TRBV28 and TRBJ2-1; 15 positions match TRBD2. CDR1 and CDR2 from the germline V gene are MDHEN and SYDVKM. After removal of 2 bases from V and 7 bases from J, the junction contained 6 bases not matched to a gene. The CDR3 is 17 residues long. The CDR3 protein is CASSLQFGTSGRNEQFF. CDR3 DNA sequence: TGTGCCAGCAGTTTACAATTCGGGACTAGCGGGAGGAATGAGCAGTTCTTC.

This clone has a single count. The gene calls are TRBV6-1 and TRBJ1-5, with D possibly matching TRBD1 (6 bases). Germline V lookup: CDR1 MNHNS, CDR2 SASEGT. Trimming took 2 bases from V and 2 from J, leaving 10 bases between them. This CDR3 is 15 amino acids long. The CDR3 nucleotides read TGTGCCAGCAGTGAACAGGGGACGCGCAATCAGCCCCAGCATTTT. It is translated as CASSEQGTRNQPQHF.

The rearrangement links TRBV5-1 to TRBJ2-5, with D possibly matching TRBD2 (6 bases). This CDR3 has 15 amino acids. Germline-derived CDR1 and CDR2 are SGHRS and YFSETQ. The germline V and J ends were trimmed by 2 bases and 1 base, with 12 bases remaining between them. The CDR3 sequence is CASSFGRAGQETQYF. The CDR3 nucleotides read TGCGCCAGCAGCTTTGGTAGAGCGGGCCAAGAGACCCAGTACTTC.

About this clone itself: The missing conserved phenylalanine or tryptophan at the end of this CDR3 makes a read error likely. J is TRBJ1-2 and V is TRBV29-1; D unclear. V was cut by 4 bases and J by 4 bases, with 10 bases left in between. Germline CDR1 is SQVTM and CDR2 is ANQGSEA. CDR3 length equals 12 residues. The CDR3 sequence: CSVALRFYGYTL. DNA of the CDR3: TGCAGCGTTGCTCTACGTTTCTATGGCTACACCCTC.

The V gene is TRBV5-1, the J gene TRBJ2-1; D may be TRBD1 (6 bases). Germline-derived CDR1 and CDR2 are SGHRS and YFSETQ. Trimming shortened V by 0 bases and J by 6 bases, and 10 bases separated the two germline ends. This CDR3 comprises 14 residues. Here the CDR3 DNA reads TGCGCCAGCAGCTTGGAGGGACAAATCAATGAGCAGTTCTTC. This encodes CASSLEGQINEQFF.

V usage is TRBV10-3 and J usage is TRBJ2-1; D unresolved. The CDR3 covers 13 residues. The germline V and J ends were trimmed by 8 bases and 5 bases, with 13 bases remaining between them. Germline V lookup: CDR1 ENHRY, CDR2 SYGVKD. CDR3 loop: CAISRQRNNEQFF. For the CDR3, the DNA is TGTGCCATCTCTAGGCAGCGAAACAATGAGCAGTTCTTC.

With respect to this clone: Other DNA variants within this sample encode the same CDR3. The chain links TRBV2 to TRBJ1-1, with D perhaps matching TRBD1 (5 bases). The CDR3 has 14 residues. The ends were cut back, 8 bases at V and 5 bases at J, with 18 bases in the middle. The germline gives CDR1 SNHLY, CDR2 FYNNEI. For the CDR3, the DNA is TGTGCCAGCGCGACTAGAGGGCGGGGGACTGAAGCTTTCTTT. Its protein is CASATRGRGTEAFF.

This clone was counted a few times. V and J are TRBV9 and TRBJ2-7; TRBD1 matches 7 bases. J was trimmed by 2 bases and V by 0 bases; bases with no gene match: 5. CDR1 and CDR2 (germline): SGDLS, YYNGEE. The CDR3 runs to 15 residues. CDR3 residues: CASSVGNRGPYEQYF. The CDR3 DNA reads TGTGCCAGCAGCGTAGGGAACAGGGGTCCCTACGAGCAGTACTTC.

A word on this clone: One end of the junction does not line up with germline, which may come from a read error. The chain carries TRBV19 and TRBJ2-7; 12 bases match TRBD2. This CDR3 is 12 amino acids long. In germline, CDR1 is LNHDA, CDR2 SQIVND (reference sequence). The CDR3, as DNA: TGTGCCAGTAGTCGACTAGCGGGAGATGTATCGTTC. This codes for CASSRLAGDVSF.